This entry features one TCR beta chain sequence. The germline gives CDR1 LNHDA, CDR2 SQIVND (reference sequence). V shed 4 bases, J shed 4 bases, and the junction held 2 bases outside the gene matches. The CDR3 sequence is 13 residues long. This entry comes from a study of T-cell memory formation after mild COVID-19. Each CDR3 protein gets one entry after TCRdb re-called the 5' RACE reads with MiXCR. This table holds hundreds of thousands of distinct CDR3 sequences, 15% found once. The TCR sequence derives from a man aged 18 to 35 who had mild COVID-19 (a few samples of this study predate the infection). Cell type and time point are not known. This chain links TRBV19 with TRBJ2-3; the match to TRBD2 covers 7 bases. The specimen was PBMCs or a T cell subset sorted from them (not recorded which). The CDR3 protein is CASSRAGADTQYF. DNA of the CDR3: TGTGCCAGTAGTAGGGCGGGGGCAGATACGCAGTATTTT.